This TCR beta chain was recovered during a study of CD8+ T cells in alopecia areata. Study context: The authors scored treated patients' severity by affected scalp percentage. Study findings and constraints: Amid tofacitinib therapy, many expanded lesional clones stayed present in scalp and blood. On tofacitinib, scalp clonality and expanded CD8+ clones among top 100 fell significantly. Elevated clonality characterized lesional scalp relative to normal scalp, particularly in alopecia totalis/universalis.

This clone appeared once. Its antigen is as yet unknown. The treatment is: oral pan-JAK inhibitor, 5-10 mg twice daily. Extraction and reverse transcription of RNA yielded cDNA as the sequencing template. The repertoire was sequenced with immunoSEQ multiplex PCR; TCRdb's copy has only in-frame clones and lacks some. The top ten hold 30% of the sample, which has some 110,000 clones, about three fifths seen once. Sequenced material: CD8+ T cells sorted from blood, taken at week 4, from a patient treated with tofacitinib. This receptor was obtained from a human donor with alopecia areata.

CDR3 region: CASSPGGDYEQYF. CDR3 coding DNA: TGCGCCAGCAGCCCTGGGGGGGACTACGAGCAGTACTTC. The V gene is TRBV5-1, the J gene TRBJ2-7; 7 bases agree with TRBD2. CDR3 size: 13 residues. Germline CDR1 SGHRS, CDR2 YFSETQ. The V segment lost 4 bases and the J segment 3 bases; nucleotides outside the gene matches: 4.